Listed here are 26 T cell receptor beta chains from one sample, sequenced in a study of cytomegalovirus exposure and HLA in healthy donors. Researchers ran the PCR with 60 Vbeta and 13 Jbeta primers. Some clones are missing from TCRdb's copy, which holds only in-frame ones; the method was immunoSEQ multiplex PCR. Of under 200,000 clones in the sample, roughly three quarters were seen once. The sequenced material came from PBMCs. Receptor source: a male donor in good health and CMV-seropositive.

J is TRBJ2-5 and V is TRBV29-1; perhaps TRBD2 as D (7 bases). With 7 bases removed from V and 4 bases from J, the gap between germline ends came to 22 bases. This CDR3 is built from 15 residues. Looked up from germline, CDR1 is SQVTM and CDR2 is ANQGSEA. This CDR3 is CSALGRGDGRETQYF. Written as DNA, the CDR3 is TGCAGCGCCCTGGGGAGGGGGGATGGAAGAGAGACCCAGTACTTC. Using reference TRBV29-1 and TRBJ2-5 for the parts outside the CDR3, the full variable domain is SAVISQKPSRDICQRGTSLTIQCQVDSQVTMMFWYRQQPGQSLTLIATANQGSEATYESGFVIDKFPISRPNLTFSTLTVSNMSPEDSSIYLCSALGRGDGRETQYFGPGTRLLVL.

The rearrangement links TRBV11-1 to TRBJ2-7; D is unresolved. Trimming stripped 5 bases from V and 3 bases from J, with 11 bases between. Looked up from germline, CDR1 is SGHAT and CDR2 is FQDESV (reference sequence). This CDR3 is 13 amino acids long. CDR3 sequence reads: CASSAITHYEQYF. The CDR3 bases are TGTGCCAGCAGCGCTATTACCCACTACGAGCAGTACTTC.

This clone was observed a handful of times. V is TRBV9 and J is TRBJ2-7; weak D call: TRBD2 (6 bases). The CDR3 length is 13 residues. The V and J ends lost 4 bases and 5 bases respectively, with 13 bases between them. In germline, CDR1 is SGDLS, CDR2 YYNGEE. The CDR3 DNA reads as TGTGCCAGCAGCCTCTGGGGGGACGACGAGCAGTACTTC. Amino acids: CASSLWGDDEQYF. The variable domain in full, completed from reference TRBV9 and TRBJ2-7, reads DSGVTQTPKHLITATGQRVTLRCSPRSGDLSVYWYQQSLDQGLQFLIQYYNGEERAKGNILERFSAQQFPDLHSELNLSSLELGDSALYFCASSLWGDDEQYFGPGTRLTVT.

V is TRBV7-2 and J is TRBJ2-1; the match to TRBD2 covers 10 bases. The ends lost 4 bases at V and 9 bases at J; junction bases unmatched: 9. This CDR3 region has 15 residues. From germline, CDR1 is SGHTA and CDR2 FQGNSA. This chain's CDR3 is CASSYSGGYRSEQFF. The CDR3 nucleotides are TGTGCCAGCAGCTATAGCGGGGGGTATCGTAGTGAGCAGTTCTTC.

CDR3 in DNA: TGTGCCAGCAGAACTACAGGGATCCCCTACGAGCAGTACTTC. Translated: CASRTTGIPYEQYF. This chain links TRBV6-5 with TRBJ2-7; TRBD1 might be the D (6 bases). Looked up from germline, CDR1 is MNHEY and CDR2 is SVGAGI. This CDR3 comprises 14 residues. V was shortened by 6 bases and J by 2 bases, with 14 bases between the two germline ends.

The chain is built from TRBV5-1 and TRBJ1-2; 7 bases match TRBD1. The CDR3 loop spans 16 amino acids. Trimming took 1 base from V and 6 from J; bases not matched to a gene: 12. The germline gives CDR1 SGHRS, CDR2 YFSETQ. The CDR3 nucleotides read TGCGCCAGCAGCTTGAGAGGCCAGGGCAGGGGGGATGGCTACACCTTC. It yields the protein CASSLRGQGRGDGYTF. The full variable domain, in which reference TRBV5-1 and TRBJ1-2 provide the parts outside the CDR3, is KAGVTQTPRYLIKTRGQQVTLSCSPISGHRSVSWYQQTPGQGLQFLFEYFSETQRNKGNFPGRFSGRQFSNSRSEMNVSTLELGDSALYLCASSLRGQGRGDGYTFGSGTRLTVV.

This clone was detected a few times. Other DNA sequences in the sample encode the same CDR3. The chain combines TRBV4-2 with TRBJ1-1, with D unresolved. The ends were cut back, 0 bases at V and 0 bases at J, with 5 bases in the middle. There are 14 residues in the CDR3. CDR1 and CDR2 (germline): LGHNA, YNFKEQ. CDR3 DNA: TGTGCCAGCAGCCAAGACCTTCTGAACACTGAAGCTTTCTTT. It encodes CASSQDLLNTEAFF.

The chain couples TRBV2 to TRBJ2-7, with 10 bases matching TRBD1. Germline V gene sequence: CDR1 SNHLY, CDR2 FYNNEI. CDR3 length: 13 residues. With 6 bases clipped from V and 3 bases from J, the junction kept 2 bases outside the gene matches. CDR3 in DNA: TGTGCCAGCAGGGACAGGGGGGACTACGAGCAGTACTTC. This translates into CASRDRGDYEQYF.

The chain uses TRBV5-4 and TRBJ2-3, with D perhaps matching TRBD2 (7 bases). The CDR3 has 15 residues. Deletions cut 4 bases from V and 1 base from J, with 13 bases between. CDR1 SGHNT and CDR2 YYREEE come from the germline V gene (reference sequence). CDR3 sequence (DNA): TGTGCCAGCAGCCCCCGAGGGGGGGGCACAGATACGCAGTATTTT. It encodes CASSPRGGGTDTQYF.

The chain carries TRBV4-1 and TRBJ1-2; TRBD1 might be the D (5 bases). V lost 4 bases to trimming and J lost 0 bases, with 12 bases between them. The CDR3 is 15 amino acids. Germline V gene sequence: CDR1 MGHRA, CDR2 YSYEKL. CDR3 loop: CASSRGTVANYGYTF. Written as DNA, the CDR3 is TGCGCCAGCAGCCGGGGCACAGTAGCTAACTATGGCTACACCTTC.

The chain uses TRBV6-1 and TRBJ1-5; weak D call: TRBD1 (6 bases). Germline assignment: CDR1 MNHNS and CDR2 SASEGT. V was pared by 6 bases and J by 11 bases, with 26 bases between. The CDR3 loop spans 16 amino acids. The CDR3 region has the DNA TGTGCCAGCAGCGAATTATCCCGACAGGCCCCGGGGACCCAGCATTTT. Protein product: CASSELSRQAPGTQHF.

The chain combines TRBV5-6 with TRBJ2-5; D might be TRBD2 (6 bases). CDR3 size: 13 residues. Trimming stripped 3 bases from V and 7 bases from J, with 13 bases between. CDR1 and CDR2 from the germline V gene are SGHDT and YYEEEE. The CDR3 DNA is TGTGCCAGCAGCTCGGGACTGCGTGGGACCCAGTACTTC. Translated: CASSSGLRGTQYF.

The chain combines TRBV20-1 with TRBJ2-5; D is undetermined. The CDR3 is made up of 11 amino acids. Per the germline V gene, CDR1 is DFQATT and CDR2 is SNEGSKA (reference sequence). V lost 5 bases and J lost 3, with 7 bases in between. This CDR3 is CSAPRKETQYF. The CDR3 region has the DNA TGCAGTGCTCCTAGGAAAGAGACCCAGTACTTC.

The chain carries TRBV23-1 and TRBJ2-2; no firm D call. TRBV23-1 is labeled an ORF, and its function is uncertain. This CDR3 has 12 residues. V dropped 3 bases and J dropped 6 bases, with 5 bases sitting between them. CDR3 nucleotides: TGCGCCAGCAGTCACCACTCCGGGGAGCTGTTTTTT. It is translated as CASSHHSGELFF.

V is TRBV5-5 and J is TRBJ1-1; unclear D gene. Germline V gene sequence: CDR1 SGHKS, CDR2 YYEKEE (reference sequence). V was pared by 1 base and J by 4 bases, with 8 bases between. This CDR3 spans 13 amino acids. In DNA, the CDR3 is TGTGCCAGCAGCTTGCTAGCTTCCACTGAAGCTTTCTTT. Translating gives CASSLLASTEAFF.

Points on this clone: The junction departs from germline at one end; a sequencing error may be responsible. This chain connects TRBV7-7 to TRBJ2-7, with TRBD1 matching over 10 bases. CDR1 and CDR2 (germline): SSHAT, FNYEAQ (reference sequence). This CDR3 contains 14 residues. The CDR3: CASSEGQGTYEQYF. CDR3 nucleotides: TGTGCTAGCAGCGAGGGACAGGGGACCTACGAGCAGTACTTC.

This chain connects TRBV2 to TRBJ2-1; 8 bases map to TRBD2. Trimming removed 4 bases from V and 4 bases from J; junction bases left unmatched: 3. Germline CDR1 and CDR2: SNHLY and FYNNEI. The CDR3 has 14 residues. The DNA of the CDR3 is TGTGCCAGCAGTGTTGCTAGCGGGTACAATGAGCAGTTCTTC. This gives the protein CASSVASGYNEQFF.

This rearrangement joins TRBV30 to TRBJ2-7; D not certain. CDR1 is GTSNPN, CDR2 SVGIG, per germline (reference sequence). The CDR3 has 12 amino acids. The ends were cut back, 0 bases at V and 7 bases at J, with 10 bases in the middle. The CDR3 here is CAWSVSWAEQYF. The CDR3 region has the DNA TGTGCCTGGAGTGTGTCTTGGGCGGAGCAGTACTTC. Together with reference TRBV30 and TRBJ2-7, the CDR3 gives the full variable domain: SQTIHQWPATLVQPVGSPLSLECTVEGTSNPNLYWYRQAAGRGLQLLFYSVGIGQISSEVPQNLSASRPQDRQFILSSKKLLLSDSGFYLCAWSVSWAEQYFGPGTRLTVT.

The chain recombines TRBV7-2 with TRBJ2-7; possible D gene TRBD2, 5 bases. Germline CDR1 and CDR2: SGHTA and FQGNSA. The CDR3 contains 15 residues. V was clipped by 2 bases and J by 3 bases, with 14 bases between them. This CDR3 is CASSLKVATYYEQYF. The CDR3 DNA reads TGTGCCAGCAGCTTAAAGGTAGCGACATACTACGAGCAGTACTTC.

The chain has TRBV29-1 and TRBJ1-2; D possibly corresponds to TRBD1 (5 bases). V lost 7 bases to trimming and J lost 6 bases, with 15 bases between them. Germline CDR1 and CDR2: SQVTM and ANQGSEA. The CDR3 contains 12 residues. The CDR3 region is CSALGQLDGYTF. DNA of the CDR3: TGCAGCGCCCTGGGGCAGCTCGATGGCTACACCTTC.

There are a few counts of this clone. CDR3 sequence (DNA): TGTGCCAGCAGCCGAAAACAGGGGGATACTAATGAAAAACTGTTTTTT. Translating gives CASSRKQGDTNEKLFF. V usage is TRBV9 and J usage is TRBJ1-4, with 8 bases aligning to TRBD1. V shed 4 bases and J 2 bases; nucleotides not matched to a gene: 7. Germline CDR1 reads SGDLS; CDR2 reads YYNGEE. This CDR3 contains 16 residues.

This chain links TRBV4-2 with TRBJ2-1; 12 bases are shared with TRBD2. The germline V gene has CDR1 LGHNA and CDR2 YNFKEQ. J lost 7 bases, V lost 2 bases, and 6 bases had no gene match. The CDR3 consists of 16 residues. The CDR3 bases are TGTGCCAGCAGCCAACCCCTAGCGGGGGGGCGGAATGAGCAGTTCTTC. Its translation is CASSQPLAGGRNEQFF.

This clone has just a few counts. V usage is TRBV4-2 and J usage is TRBJ1-4; D is uncertain. The CDR3 has 16 amino acids. The V gene lost 4 bases and the J gene lost 6 bases, with 18 bases spanning the gap. Looked up from germline, CDR1 is LGHNA and CDR2 is YNFKEQ. The CDR3 bases are TGTGCCAGCAGCCTCGAAGTCGGGATGATGGATGAAAAACTGTTTTTT. Translation: CASSLEVGMMDEKLFF.

The chain employs TRBV19 and TRBJ1-2; a weak D match, TRBD1 (5 bases). CDR3 length: 14 residues. Per germline, CDR1 LNHDA and CDR2 SQIVND (reference sequence). V was clipped by 7 bases and J by 3 bases, with 15 bases between them. CDR3 coding DNA: TGTGCCAGTACCCGTACATGGGGGGACTATGGCTACACCTTC. Amino acid sequence: CASTRTWGDYGYTF.

This chain uses TRBV19 with TRBJ1-1, with TRBD1 matching over 11 bases. The V and J ends lost 5 bases and 8 bases, in that order; junction bases with no gene match: 10. CDR1 and CDR2 (germline): LNHDA, SQIVND (reference sequence). The CDR3 is 15 amino acids. CDR3 in amino acids: CASSQRTGGNREAFF. As DNA, the CDR3 is TGTGCCAGTAGTCAGAGGACAGGGGGCAATAGAGAAGCTTTCTTT.

This clone has more than one count but fewer than ten. The rearrangement joins TRBV6-5 to TRBJ2-3; 7 bases align to TRBD1. Trimming cost V 6 bases and J 4 bases; bases outside gene matches: 10. Looked up from germline, CDR1 is MNHEY and CDR2 is SVGAGI. CDR3 length: 15 amino acids. In DNA form, the CDR3 reads TGTGCCAGCAGCTACGGGACAGAGACGCCAGATACGCAGTATTTT. It specifies CASSYGTETPDTQYF.